This TCR beta chain was recorded in a study of CD8 T cells in ankylosing spondylitis. TCRdb processed the 5' RACE reads anew with MiXCR; each CDR3 protein has one entry. The repertoire consists of hundreds of thousands of distinct CDR3 sequences, with 12% occurring once and the leading ten covering roughly 0.51%. As to this clonotype: Its specificity is not known.

Study-wide results and limits: A TCR beta motif of roughly 8 highly homologous variants appeared characteristic of ankylosing spondylitis blood.

The V gene's germline CDR1 is MNHEY and CDR2 SVGAGI. The ends lost 6 bases at V and 8 bases at J; junction bases unmatched: 2. This CDR3 is 12 amino acids long. J is TRBJ2-3 and V is TRBV6-5; TRBD2 matches at 10 bases. The source is a male donor with ankylosing spondylitis. Sequencing was carried out using blood, either unsorted or a sorted T cell fraction (not recorded which). The CDR3 DNA is TGTGCCAGCAGGTCTAGCGGGAGTACGCAGTATTTT. This sequence encodes CASRSSGSTQYF.